The table lists the clone carrying this TCR beta chain with many counts. Its antigen is unknown. For a library built for alpha chains, this beta chain is a stray read; little rests on its size. Trimming took off 1 base at V and 4 bases at J, with 10 bases between the two ends. Germline CDR1 MGHDK, CDR2 SYGVNS. This CDR3 has 14 residues. The data originate from a study of spatial heterogeneity in lung cancer. Time point: sample taken at primary tumor resection. TCRdb re-called the 5' RACE reads through MiXCR, storing one row per CDR3 protein. The table shows about 13,000 distinct CDR3 sequences, with 5.1% occurring only once. Study conclusions and caveats: Expanded intratumoral alpha and beta TCR counts tracked tumor mutation counts.

Here the sequenced sample was lung tumor tissue, taken at surgery. The receptor's source is a male donor with early-stage non-small cell lung cancer. This chain connects TRBV25-1 to TRBJ2-5, with unresolved D. CDR3 amino acids: CASSELGSGETQYF. In DNA form, the CDR3 reads TGTGCCAGCAGTGAATTGGGGTCGGGAGAGACCCAGTACTTC. Variable domain in full (rest from reference TRBV25-1 and TRBJ2-5): EADIYQTPRYLVIGTGKKITLECSQTMGHDKMYWYQQDPGMELHLIHYSYGVNSTEKGDLSSESTVSRIRTEHFPLTLESARPSHTSQYLCASSELGSGETQYFGPGTRLLVL.